Detailed here is one TCR beta chain. Recruits, aged roughly 18 to 100 years, lived in 24 US areas. Cohort placement rested on clinical history that participants reported themselves. This specimen belongs to a study of blood T cell repertoires in COVID-19. Background on the study: Sites across the United States, Italy and Spain contributed samples from acute and convalescent COVID-19.

Trimming cost V 3 bases and J 9 bases; bases outside gene matches: 4. The CDR3 loop spans 15 amino acids. Germline CDR1 and CDR2: MNHEY and SMNVEV (reference sequence). The authors' processing: Estimation of nucleated cell counts relied on the amplification of reference gene primers. TCRdb's copy holds only in-frame clones and misses some; the assay was immunoSEQ multiplex PCR. V, J and clone size reflect that table, while D and trimming were determined from the DNA. This table holds more than 150,000 clones, 60% to 80% found once. Sample: PBMCs or T cells enriched from blood (not recorded which). V and J are TRBV27 and TRBJ2-1; 14 bases map to TRBD2. The receptor was derived from a woman aged 45-65 years who had recovered from COVID-19. The CDR3 reads CASSLGLAGAGEQFF. The CDR3 bases are TGTGCCAGCAGTTTGGGACTAGCGGGAGCGGGTGAGCAGTTCTTC.